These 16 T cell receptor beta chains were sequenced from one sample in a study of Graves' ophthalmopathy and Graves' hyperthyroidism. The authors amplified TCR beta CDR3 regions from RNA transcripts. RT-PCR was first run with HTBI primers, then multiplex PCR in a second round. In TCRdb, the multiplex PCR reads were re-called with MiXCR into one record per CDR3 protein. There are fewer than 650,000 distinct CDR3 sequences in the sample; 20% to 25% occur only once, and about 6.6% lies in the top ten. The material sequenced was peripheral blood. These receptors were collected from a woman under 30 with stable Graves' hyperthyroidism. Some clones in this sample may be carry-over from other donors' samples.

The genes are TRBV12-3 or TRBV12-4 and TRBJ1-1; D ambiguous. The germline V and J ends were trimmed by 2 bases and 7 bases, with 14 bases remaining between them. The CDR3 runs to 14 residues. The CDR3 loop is CASSLRGLAGEAFF. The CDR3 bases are TGTGCCAGCAGTTTAAGAGGGCTGGCCGGTGAAGCTTTCTTT.

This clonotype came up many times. CDR3 region: CASRRGVPSGNTIYF. The CDR3 DNA reads as TGTGCCAGCAGGAGAGGGGTCCCCTCTGGAAACACCATATATTTT. V and J are TRBV2 and TRBJ1-3, with D tentatively TRBD1 (5 bases). This CDR3 region has 15 residues. V was shortened by 6 bases and J by 0 bases, with 12 bases between the two germline ends. The germline gives CDR1 SNHLY, CDR2 FYNNEI.

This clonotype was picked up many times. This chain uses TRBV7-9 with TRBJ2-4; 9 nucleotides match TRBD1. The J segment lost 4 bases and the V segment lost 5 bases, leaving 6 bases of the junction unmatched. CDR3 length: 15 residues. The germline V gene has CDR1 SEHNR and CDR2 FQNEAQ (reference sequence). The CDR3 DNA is TGTGCCAGCAGCCCCGGGACAGGGAGGAAAAACATTCAGTACTTC. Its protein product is CASSPGTGRKNIQYF.

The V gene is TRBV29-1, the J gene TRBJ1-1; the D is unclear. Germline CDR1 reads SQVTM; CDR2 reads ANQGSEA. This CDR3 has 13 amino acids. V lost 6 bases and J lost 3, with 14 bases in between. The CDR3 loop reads CSVDRADYTEAFF. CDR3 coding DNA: TGCAGCGTCGATCGGGCAGATTACACTGAAGCTTTCTTT.

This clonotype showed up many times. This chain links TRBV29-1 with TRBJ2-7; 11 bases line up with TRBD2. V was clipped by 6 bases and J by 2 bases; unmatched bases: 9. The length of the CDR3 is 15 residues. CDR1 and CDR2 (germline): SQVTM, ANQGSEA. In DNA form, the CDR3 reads TGCAGCGTCACGACCGGGACTAGCGGAACCTACGAGCAGTACTTC. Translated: CSVTTGTSGTYEQYF.

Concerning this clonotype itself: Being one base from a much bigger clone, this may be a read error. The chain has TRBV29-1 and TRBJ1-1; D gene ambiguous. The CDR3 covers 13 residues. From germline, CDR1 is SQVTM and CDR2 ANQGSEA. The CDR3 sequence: CIAGGDISTEAFF. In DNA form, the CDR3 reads TGCATCGCGGGAGGAGACATTTCCACTGAAGCTTTCTTT.

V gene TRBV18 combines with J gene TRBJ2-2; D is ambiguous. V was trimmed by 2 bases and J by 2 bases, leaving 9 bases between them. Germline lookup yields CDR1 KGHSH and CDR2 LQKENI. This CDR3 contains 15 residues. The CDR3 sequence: CASSPEQHNTGELFF. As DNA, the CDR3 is TGTGCCAGCTCACCAGAGCAACACAACACCGGGGAGCTGTTTTTT.

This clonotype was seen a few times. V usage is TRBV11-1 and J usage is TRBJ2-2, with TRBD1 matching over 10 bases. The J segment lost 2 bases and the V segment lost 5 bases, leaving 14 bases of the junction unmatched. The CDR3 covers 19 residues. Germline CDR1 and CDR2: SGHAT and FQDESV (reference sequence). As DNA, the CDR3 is TGTGCCAGCAGCGCCGACGCAGACAGGGGGCTGCCTAACACCGGGGAGCTGTTTTTT. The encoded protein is CASSADADRGLPNTGELFF.

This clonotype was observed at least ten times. The CDR3 DNA follows: TGTGCCAGCACTAGAAGAGGTGGACAGGGTAGCACTGAAGCTTTCTTT. Translating gives CASTRRGGQGSTEAFF. The rearrangement joins TRBV11-2 to TRBJ1-1, with 8 positions matching TRBD1. Trimming cost V 7 bases and J 4 bases; bases outside gene matches: 14. The CDR3 runs 16 residues. Germline-derived CDR1 and CDR2 are SGHAT and FQNNGV.

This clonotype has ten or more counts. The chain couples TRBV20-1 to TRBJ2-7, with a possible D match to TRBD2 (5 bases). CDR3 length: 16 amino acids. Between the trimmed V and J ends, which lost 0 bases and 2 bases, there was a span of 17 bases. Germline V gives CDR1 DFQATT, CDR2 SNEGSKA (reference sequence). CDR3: CSARDLDRGFTYEQYF. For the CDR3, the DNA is TGCAGTGCTAGAGATCTGGATCGGGGTTTTACCTACGAGCAGTACTTC.

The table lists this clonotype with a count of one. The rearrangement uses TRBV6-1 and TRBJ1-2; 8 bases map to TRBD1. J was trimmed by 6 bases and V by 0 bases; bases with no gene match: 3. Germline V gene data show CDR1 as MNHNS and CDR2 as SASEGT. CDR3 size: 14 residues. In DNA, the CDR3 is TGTGCCAGCAGTGAAGCGCAGGGGGCGAATGGCTACACCTTC. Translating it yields CASSEAQGANGYTF.

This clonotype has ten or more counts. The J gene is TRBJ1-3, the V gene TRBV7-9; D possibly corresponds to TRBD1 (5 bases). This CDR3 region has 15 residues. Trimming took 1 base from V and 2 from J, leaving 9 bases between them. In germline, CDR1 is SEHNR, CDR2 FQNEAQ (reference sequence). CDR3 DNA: TGTGCCAGCAGCTTAGGCCAGGGCCCTGGAAACACCATATATTTT. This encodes CASSLGQGPGNTIYF.

CDR3 amino acids: CASSLVRAGSYEQYF. As DNA, the CDR3 is TGCGCCAGCAGCTTGGTCAGGGCGGGCTCCTACGAGCAGTACTTC. The chain couples TRBV5-1 to TRBJ2-7; D is perhaps TRBD1 or TRBD2 (5 bases each). Per germline, CDR1 SGHRS and CDR2 YFSETQ. The V end was cut by 0 bases, the J end by 0 bases, with 10 bases between. There are 15 residues in the CDR3. Drawing the rest from reference TRBV5-1 and TRBJ2-7, the complete variable domain is KAGVTQTPRYLIKTRGQQVTLSCSPISGHRSVSWYQQTPGQGLQFLFEYFSETQRNKGNFPGRFSGRQFSNSRSEMNVSTLELGDSALYLCASSLVRAGSYEQYFGPGTRLTVT.

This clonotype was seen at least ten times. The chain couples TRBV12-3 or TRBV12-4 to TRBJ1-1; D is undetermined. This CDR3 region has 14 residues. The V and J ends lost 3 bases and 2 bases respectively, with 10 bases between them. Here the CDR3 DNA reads TGTGCCAGCAGTTTTACCCTATTCAACACTGAAGCTTTCTTT. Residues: CASSFTLFNTEAFF.

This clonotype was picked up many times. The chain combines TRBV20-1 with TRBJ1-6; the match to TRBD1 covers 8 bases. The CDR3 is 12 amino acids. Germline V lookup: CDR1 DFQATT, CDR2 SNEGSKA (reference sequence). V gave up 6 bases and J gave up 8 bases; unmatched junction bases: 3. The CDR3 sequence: CSAQGADSPLHF. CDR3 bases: TGCAGTGCCCAGGGGGCGGATTCACCCCTCCACTTT.

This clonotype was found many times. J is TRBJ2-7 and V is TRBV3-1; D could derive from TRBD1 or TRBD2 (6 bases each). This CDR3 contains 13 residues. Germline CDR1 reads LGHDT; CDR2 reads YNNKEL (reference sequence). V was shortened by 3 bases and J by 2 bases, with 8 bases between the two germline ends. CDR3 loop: CASSQRGAYEQYF. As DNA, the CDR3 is TGTGCCAGCAGCCAGAGGGGGGCCTACGAGCAGTACTTC.